This TCR beta chain is drawn from a study of T cells after yellow fever vaccination. From the 5' RACE reads, TCRdb called clonotypes with MiXCR, one entry per CDR3 protein. This sample has 65,000 to 90,000 distinct CDR3 sequences, with around 7% found just once. Trimming removed 5 bases from V and 5 bases from J, with 12 bases in between. The CDR3 covers 13 residues. Germline V gene sequence: CDR1 LNHDA, CDR2 SQIVND (reference sequence). V is TRBV19 and J is TRBJ2-5, with TRBD1 as a possible D gene (5 bases). This receptor was taken from a man aged 30-40 years who received the YFV17D yellow fever vaccine. The sequenced sample was CD8+ T cells sorted from PBMCs, obtained on the day of the yellow fever booster vaccination. The CDR3 coding sequence is TGTGCCAGTAGTTCTCAGGGTAGGGAGACCCAGTACTTC. Translating gives CASSSQGRETQYF.